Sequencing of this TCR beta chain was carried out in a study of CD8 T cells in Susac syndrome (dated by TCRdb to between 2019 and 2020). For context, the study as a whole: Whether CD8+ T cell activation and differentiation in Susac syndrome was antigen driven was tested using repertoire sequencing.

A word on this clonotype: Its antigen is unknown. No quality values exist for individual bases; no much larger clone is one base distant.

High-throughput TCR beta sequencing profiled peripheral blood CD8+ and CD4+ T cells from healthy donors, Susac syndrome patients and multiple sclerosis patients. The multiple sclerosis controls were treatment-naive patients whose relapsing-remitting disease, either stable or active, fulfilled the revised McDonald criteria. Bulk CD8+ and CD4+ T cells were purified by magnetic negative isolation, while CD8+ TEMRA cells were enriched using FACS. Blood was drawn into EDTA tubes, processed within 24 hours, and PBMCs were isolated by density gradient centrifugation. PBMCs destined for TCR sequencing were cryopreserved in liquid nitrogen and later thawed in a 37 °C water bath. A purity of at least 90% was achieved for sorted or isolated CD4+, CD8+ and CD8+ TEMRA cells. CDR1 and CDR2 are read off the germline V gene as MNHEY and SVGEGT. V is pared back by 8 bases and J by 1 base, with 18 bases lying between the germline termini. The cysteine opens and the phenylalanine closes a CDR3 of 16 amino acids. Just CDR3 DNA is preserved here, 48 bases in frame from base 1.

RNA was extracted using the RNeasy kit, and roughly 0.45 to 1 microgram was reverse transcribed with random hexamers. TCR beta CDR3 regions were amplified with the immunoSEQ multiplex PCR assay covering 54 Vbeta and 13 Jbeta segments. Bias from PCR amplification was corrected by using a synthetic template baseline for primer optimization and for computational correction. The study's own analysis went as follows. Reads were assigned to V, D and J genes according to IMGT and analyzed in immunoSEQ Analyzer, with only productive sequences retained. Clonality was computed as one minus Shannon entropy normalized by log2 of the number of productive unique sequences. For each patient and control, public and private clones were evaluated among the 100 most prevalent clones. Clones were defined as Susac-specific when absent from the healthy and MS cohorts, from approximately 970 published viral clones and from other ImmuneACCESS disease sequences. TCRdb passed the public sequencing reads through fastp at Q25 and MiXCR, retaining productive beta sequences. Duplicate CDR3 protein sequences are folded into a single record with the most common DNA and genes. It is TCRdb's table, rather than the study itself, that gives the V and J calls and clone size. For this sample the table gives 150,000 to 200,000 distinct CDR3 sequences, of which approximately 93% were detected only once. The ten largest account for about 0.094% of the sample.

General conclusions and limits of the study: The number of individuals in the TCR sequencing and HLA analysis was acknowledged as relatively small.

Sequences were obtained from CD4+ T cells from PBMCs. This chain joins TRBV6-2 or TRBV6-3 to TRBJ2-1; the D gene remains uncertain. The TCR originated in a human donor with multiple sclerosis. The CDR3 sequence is CASGTIKEWSYNEQFF. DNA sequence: TGTGCCAGCGGCACGATAAAGGAGTGGTCCTACAATGAGCAGTTCTTC.